This paragraph covers one TCR beta chain sequence. Its specificity is not known. With 5 bases clipped from V and 6 bases from J, the junction kept 13 bases outside the gene matches. CDR3 size: 15 residues. Germline CDR1 SGHAT, CDR2 FQNNGV. The PCR had 60 Vbeta and 13 Jbeta primers. Only in-frame clones appear in the TCRdb table, and some are missing; sequencing was by immunoSEQ multiplex PCR. The data contain 100,000 to 120,000 clones, over 70% of them singletons. This sample was included in a study of cytomegalovirus exposure and HLA in healthy donors. The overall study: As an earlier analysis found, 150 million to 200 million T cells yielded around 110 million unique TCR beta sequences. Study-level results: A cluster of highly shared sequence variants was likely a sequencing artifact.

The chain is built from TRBV11-2 and TRBJ2-7; 7 bases match TRBD1. The clonotype was recovered from a man in his thirties or forties in good health and CMV-seronegative. Sequencing used PBMCs. CDR3 loop: CASSPGPGQTAEQYF. CDR3 sequence (DNA): TGTGCCAGCAGCCCTGGACCGGGACAGACAGCCGAGCAGTACTTC.